This record looks at one TCR beta chain sequence and its context. This sample is part of a study of blood T cell repertoires in COVID-19. This table comes from immunoSEQ multiplex PCR, and its TCRdb copy is limited to in-frame clones, with some not included. The data hold roughly 69,000 clones, with approximately 80% observed a single time. V shed 6 bases and J 4 bases; nucleotides not matched to a gene: 8. This CDR3 region has 15 residues. Germline CDR1 is SGHVS and CDR2 is FQNEAQ. Sequencing was carried out using PBMCs or T cells enriched from blood (not recorded which). The chain uses TRBV7-8 and TRBJ2-3; TRBD2 agrees at 9 bases. The sequence came from a woman in her thirties or forties with acute COVID-19. CDR3 in DNA: TGTGCCAGCAGTCGCAGCGGGGGGTTCCCAGATACGCAGTATTTT. Translated: CASSRSGGFPDTQYF. The full variable domain, with the rest looked up from reference TRBV7-8 and TRBJ2-3, is GAGVSQSPRYKVAKRGQDVALRCDPISGHVSLFWYQQALGQGPEFLTYFQNEAQLDKSGLPSDRFFAERPEGSVSTLKIQRTQQEDSAVYLCASSRSGGFPDTQYFGPGTRLTVL.